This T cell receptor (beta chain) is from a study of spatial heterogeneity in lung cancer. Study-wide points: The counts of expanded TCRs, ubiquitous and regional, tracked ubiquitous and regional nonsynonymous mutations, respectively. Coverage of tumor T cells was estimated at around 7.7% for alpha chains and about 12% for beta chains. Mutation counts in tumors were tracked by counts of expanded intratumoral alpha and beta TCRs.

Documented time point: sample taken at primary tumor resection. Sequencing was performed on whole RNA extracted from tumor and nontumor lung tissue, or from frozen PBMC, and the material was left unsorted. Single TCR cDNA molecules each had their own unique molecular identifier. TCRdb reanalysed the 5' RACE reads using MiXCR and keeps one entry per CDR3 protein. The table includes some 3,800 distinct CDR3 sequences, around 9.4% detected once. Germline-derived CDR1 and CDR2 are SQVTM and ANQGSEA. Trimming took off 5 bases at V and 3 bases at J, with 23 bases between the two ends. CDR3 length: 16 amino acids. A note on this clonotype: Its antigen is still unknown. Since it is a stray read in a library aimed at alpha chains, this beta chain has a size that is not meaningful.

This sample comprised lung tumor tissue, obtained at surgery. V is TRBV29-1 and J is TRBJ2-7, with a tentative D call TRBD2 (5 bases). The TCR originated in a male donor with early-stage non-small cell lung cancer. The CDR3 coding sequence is TGCAGCGTTAACCTAGCTTCCCGGGATAAGGGCTACGAGCAGTACTTC. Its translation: CSVNLASRDKGYEQYF.